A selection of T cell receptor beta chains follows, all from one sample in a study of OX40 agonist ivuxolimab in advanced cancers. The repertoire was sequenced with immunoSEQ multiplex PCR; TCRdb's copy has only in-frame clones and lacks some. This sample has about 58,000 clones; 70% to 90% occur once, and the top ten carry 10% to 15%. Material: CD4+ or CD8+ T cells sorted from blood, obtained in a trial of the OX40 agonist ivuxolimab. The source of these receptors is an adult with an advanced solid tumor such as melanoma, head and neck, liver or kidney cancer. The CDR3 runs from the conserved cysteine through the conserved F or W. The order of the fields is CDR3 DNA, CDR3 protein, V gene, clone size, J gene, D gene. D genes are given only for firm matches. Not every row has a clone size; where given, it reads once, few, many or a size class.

TGCGCCAGCAGCATGGACAGGCGGAGCACAGATACGCAGTATTTT | CASSMDRRSTDTQYF | TRBV5-1 | . | TRBJ2-3 | TRBD1
TGTGCCAGCGACGCATCGAGAGAAAGCCCCGGGGAGCTGTTTTTT | CASDASRESPGELFF | TRBV2 | few | TRBJ2-2 | .
TGTGCCAGCAGCCCCGGTACAGGGTCCGGAAACACCATATATTTT | CASSPGTGSGNTIYF | TRBV9 | . | TRBJ1-3 | .
TGTGCCAGCAGCCTGGGACAGGGGCGAGGTAATGAGCAGTTCTTC | CASSLGQGRGNEQFF | TRBV27 | . | TRBJ2-1 | TRBD1
TGTGCCAGCAGCTTAGTGGGTAACACTGAAGCTTTCTTT | CASSLVGNTEAFF | TRBV7-9 | . | TRBJ1-1 | .
TGTGCCAGCAGTTCGGGACTAGGGAACAATGAGCAGTTCTTC | CASSSGLGNNEQFF | TRBV28 | . | TRBJ2-1 | TRBD2
TGTGCCATTTGGGTTGCTGGGAGTGCTTTCTTT | CAIWVAGSAFF | TRBV27 | . | TRBJ1-1 | .
TGTGCCAGCAGTCTTAGCGGATACAATGAGCAGTTCTTC | CASSLSGYNEQFF | TRBV6-5 | . | TRBJ2-1 | .
TGTGCCAGTAGTCCCCGGGACAAGGGTAATGAAAAACTGTTTTTT | CASSPRDKGNEKLFF | TRBV19 | . | TRBJ1-4 | .
TGTGCCAGCAGTCTTTTTAGGACCTACGAGCAGTACTTC | CASSLFRTYEQYF | TRBV28 | . | TRBJ2-7 | .
TGTGCCAGCAGTTACGAGGGTCAAAGCAATCAGCCCCAGCATTTT | CASSYEGQSNQPQHF | TRBV6-6 | . | TRBJ1-5 | .
TGTGCCAGCAGCCCACCCGCGGGCAGCTCCTACAATGAGCAGTTCTTC | CASSPPAGSSYNEQFF | TRBV7-9 | . | TRBJ2-1 | .
TGTGCCAGCAGCCCGAACACCGGGGAGCTGTTTTTT | CASSPNTGELFF | TRBV27 | . | TRBJ2-2 | .
TGTGCCACAAGCGGGGAGGGGGAGGCCCAGTACTTC | CATSGEGEAQYF | TRBV15 | few | TRBJ2-5 | .
TGTGCCAGCAGCTTAGAACTAGCGGGAGCGGATACGCAGTATTTT | CASSLELAGADTQYF | TRBV7-2 | . | TRBJ2-3 | TRBD2